One T cell receptor beta chain is described in this entry. The data belong to a study of blood T cells in healthy people across ages. Trimming shortened V by 3 bases and J by 5 bases, and 14 bases separated the two germline ends. The CDR3 sequence is 14 residues long. The germline gives CDR1 SGHTA, CDR2 FQGNSA. Sample-barcoded 5' priming and a J-beta primer mix drove a second PCR of about 7 to 12 cycles. A template-switch adaptor containing 12 random nucleotides labeled each cDNA molecule. TCRdb reprocessed the 5' RACE reads with MiXCR, giving one entry per CDR3 protein. The sample includes roughly 1,700,000 distinct CDR3 sequences, 28% of them seen just once.

The chain has TRBV7-2 and TRBJ2-7; D remains ambiguous. This receptor was identified in a woman in her thirties in good health. The source material was blood. CDR3 DNA: TGTGCCAGCAGCTTGGTGCAGCTTTACGACGAGCAGTACTTC. This gives the protein CASSLVQLYDEQYF.